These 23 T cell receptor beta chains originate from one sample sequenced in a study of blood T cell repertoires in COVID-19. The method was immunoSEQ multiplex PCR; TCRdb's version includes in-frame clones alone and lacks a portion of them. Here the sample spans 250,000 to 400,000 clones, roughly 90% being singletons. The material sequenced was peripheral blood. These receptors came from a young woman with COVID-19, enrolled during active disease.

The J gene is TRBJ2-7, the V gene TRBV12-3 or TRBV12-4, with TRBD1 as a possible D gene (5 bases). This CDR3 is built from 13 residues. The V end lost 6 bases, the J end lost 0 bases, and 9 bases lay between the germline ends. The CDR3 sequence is CASSRQPSYEQYF. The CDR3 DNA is TGTGCCAGCAGCCGACAGCCCTCCTACGAGCAGTACTTC.

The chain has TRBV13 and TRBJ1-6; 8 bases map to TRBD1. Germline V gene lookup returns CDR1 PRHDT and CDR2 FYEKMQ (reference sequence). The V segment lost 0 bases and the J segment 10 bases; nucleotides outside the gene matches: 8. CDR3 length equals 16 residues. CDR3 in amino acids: CASSLGQGADSSPLHF. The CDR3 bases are TGTGCCAGCAGCTTAGGTCAGGGGGCGGATTCGTCACCCCTCCACTTT.

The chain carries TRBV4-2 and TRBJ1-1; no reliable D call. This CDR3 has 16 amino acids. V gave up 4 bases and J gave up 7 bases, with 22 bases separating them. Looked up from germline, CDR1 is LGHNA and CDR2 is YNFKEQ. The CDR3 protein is CASSPAGGLTPNEAFF. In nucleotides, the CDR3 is TGTGCCAGCAGCCCAGCCGGCGGCTTAACCCCCAATGAAGCTTTCTTT.

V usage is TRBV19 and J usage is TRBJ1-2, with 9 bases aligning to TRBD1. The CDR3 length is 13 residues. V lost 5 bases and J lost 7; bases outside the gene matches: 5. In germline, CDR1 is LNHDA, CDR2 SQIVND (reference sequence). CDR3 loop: CASSHKGQGGYTF. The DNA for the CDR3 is TGTGCCAGTAGTCACAAGGGACAGGGTGGCTACACCTTC.

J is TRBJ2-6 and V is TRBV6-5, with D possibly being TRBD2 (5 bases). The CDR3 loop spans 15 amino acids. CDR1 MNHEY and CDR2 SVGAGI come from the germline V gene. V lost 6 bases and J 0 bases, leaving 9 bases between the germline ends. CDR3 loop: CASRSGSSGANVLTF. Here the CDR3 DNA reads TGTGCCAGCAGGTCGGGGAGCTCTGGGGCCAACGTCCTGACTTTC.

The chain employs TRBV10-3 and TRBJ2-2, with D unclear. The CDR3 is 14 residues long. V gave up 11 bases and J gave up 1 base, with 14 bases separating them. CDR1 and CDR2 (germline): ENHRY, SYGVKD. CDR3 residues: CAATRQLNTGELFF. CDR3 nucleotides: TGTGCCGCGACCAGACAACTGAACACCGGGGAGCTGTTTTTT.

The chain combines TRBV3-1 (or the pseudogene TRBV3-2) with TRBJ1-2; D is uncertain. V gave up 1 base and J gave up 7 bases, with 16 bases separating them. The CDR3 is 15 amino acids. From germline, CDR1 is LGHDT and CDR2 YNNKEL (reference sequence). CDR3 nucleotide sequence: TGTGCCAGCAGCCAAGGGCGGCAGCCCCGAACTGGCTACACCTTC. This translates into CASSQGRQPRTGYTF.

In nucleotides, the CDR3 is TGTGCCAGCAGCCCTTCCAGGGGCAACTATGGCTACACCTTC. The encoded protein is CASSPSRGNYGYTF. The genes are TRBV13 and TRBJ1-2; possibly TRBD1 for D (6 bases). The CDR3 has 14 amino acids. The germline gives CDR1 PRHDT, CDR2 FYEKMQ (reference sequence). V dropped 5 bases and J dropped 2 bases, with 12 bases sitting between them. Variable domain in full (rest from reference TRBV13 and TRBJ1-2): AAGVIQSPRHLIKEKRETATLKCYPIPRHDTVYWYQQGPGQDPQFLISFYEKMQSDKGSIPDRFSAQQFSDYHSELNMSSLELGDSALYFCASSPSRGNYGYTFGSGTRLTVV.

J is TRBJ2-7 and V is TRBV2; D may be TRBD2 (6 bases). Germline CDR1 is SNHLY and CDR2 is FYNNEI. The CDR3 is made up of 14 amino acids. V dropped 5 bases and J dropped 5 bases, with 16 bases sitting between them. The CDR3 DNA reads TGTGCCAGCAGTCGACTAGGGGCCCAGGACGAGCAGTACTTC. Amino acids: CASSRLGAQDEQYF.

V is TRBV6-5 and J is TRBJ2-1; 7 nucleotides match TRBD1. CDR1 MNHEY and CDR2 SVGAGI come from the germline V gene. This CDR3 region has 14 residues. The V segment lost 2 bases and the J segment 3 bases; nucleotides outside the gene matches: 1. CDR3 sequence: CASSYRGLYNEQFF. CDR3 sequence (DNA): TGTGCCAGCAGTTACAGGGGGCTCTACAATGAGCAGTTCTTC.

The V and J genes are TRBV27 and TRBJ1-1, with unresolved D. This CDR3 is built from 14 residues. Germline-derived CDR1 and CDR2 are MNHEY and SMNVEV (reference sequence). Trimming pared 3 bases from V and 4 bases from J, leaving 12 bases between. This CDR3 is CASSFEPSGTEAFF. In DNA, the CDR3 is TGTGCCAGCAGTTTTGAACCTTCGGGCACTGAAGCTTTCTTT.

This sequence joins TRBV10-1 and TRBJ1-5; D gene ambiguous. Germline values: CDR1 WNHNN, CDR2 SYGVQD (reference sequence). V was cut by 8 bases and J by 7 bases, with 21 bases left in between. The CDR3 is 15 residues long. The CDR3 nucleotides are TGCGCCAGCTCCATCGGACTATCCCCTGGGCAGCCCCAGCATTTT. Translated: CASSIGLSPGQPQHF.

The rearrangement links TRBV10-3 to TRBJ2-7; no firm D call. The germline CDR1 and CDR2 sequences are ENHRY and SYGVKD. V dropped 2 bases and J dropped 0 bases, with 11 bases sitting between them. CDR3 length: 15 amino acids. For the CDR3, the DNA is TGTGCCATCAGTGAGGTTATAAGCGACTCCTACGAGCAGTACTTC. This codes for CAISEVISDSYEQYF.

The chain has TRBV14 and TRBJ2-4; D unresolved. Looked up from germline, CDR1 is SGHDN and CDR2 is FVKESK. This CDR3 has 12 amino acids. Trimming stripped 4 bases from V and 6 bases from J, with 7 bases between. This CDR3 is CASSRYINIQYF. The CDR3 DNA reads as TGTGCCAGCAGCCGTTACATAAACATTCAGTACTTC.

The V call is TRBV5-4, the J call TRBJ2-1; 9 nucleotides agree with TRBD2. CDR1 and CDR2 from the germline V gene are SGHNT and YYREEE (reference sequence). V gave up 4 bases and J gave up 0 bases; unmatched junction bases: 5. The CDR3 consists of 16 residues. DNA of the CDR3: TGTGCCAGCAGCCCGGATAGCGGGAGCTCCTACAATGAGCAGTTCTTC. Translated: CASSPDSGSSYNEQFF.

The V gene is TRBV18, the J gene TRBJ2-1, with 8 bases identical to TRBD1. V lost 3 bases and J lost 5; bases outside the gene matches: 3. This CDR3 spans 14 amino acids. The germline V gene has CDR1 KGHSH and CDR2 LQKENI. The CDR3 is CASSPGTGNNEQFF. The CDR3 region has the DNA TGTGCCAGCTCACCCGGGACAGGTAACAATGAGCAGTTCTTC.

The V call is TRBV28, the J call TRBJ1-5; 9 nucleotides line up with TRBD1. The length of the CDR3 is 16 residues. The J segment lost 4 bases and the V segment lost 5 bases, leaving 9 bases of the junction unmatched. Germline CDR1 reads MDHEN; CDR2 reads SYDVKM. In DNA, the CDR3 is TGTGCCAGCAGTCCTGCGGACAGGGGATCGAATCAGCCCCAGCATTTT. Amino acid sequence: CASSPADRGSNQPQHF.

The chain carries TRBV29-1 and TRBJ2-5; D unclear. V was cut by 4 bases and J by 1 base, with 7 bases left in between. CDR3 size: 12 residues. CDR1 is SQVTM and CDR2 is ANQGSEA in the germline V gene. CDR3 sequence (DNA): TGCAGCGTTGGTGGCAGCCAAGAGACCCAGTACTTC. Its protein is CSVGGSQETQYF.

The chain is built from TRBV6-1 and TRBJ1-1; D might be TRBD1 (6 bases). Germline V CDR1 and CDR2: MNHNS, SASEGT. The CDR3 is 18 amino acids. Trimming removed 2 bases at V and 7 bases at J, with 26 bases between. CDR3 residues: CASSEPRSGTSRSLEAFF. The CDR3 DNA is TGTGCCAGCAGTGAACCGAGGTCCGGGACATCTAGGTCCCTTGAAGCTTTCTTT.

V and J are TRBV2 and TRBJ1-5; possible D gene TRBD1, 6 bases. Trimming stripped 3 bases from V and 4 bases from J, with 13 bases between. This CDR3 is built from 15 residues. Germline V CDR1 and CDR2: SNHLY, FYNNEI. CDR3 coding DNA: TGTGCCAGCAGTGATGACAGGACGGGGAATCAGCCCCAGCATTTT. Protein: CASSDDRTGNQPQHF.

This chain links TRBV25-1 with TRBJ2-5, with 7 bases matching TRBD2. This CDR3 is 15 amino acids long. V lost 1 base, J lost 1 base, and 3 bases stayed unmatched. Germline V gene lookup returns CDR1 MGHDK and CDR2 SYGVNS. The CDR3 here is CASSELGGTQETQYF. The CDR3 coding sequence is TGTGCCAGCAGTGAATTGGGGGGGACCCAAGAGACCCAGTACTTC. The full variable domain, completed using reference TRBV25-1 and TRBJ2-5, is EADIYQTPRYLVIGTGKKITLECSQTMGHDKMYWYQQDPGMELHLIHYSYGVNSTEKGDLSSESTVSRIRTEHFPLTLESARPSHTSQYLCASSELGGTQETQYFGPGTRLLVL.

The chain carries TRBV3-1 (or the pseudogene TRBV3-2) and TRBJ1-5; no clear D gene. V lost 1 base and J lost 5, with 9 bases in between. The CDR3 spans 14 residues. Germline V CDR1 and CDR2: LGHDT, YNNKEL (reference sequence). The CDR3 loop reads CASSQGATYQPQHF. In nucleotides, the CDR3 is TGTGCCAGCAGCCAAGGCGCCACGTATCAGCCCCAGCATTTT.

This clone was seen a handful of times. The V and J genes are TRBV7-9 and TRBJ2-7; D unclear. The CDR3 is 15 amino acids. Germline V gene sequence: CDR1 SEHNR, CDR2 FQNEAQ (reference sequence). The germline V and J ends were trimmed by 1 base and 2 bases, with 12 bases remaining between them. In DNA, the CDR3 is TGTGCCAGCAGCTTAGGGCTAGACCGAACCTACGAGCAGTACTTC. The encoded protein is CASSLGLDRTYEQYF.